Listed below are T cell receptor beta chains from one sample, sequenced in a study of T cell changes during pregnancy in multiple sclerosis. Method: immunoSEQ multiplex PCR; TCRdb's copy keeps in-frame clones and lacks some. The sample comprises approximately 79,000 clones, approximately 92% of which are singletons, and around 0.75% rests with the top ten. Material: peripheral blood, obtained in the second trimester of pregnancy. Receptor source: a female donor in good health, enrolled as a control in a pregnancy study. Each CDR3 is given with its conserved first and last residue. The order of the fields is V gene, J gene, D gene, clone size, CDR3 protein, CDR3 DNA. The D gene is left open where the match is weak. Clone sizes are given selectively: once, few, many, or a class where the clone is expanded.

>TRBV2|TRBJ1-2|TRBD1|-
CASTARAGGAYGYTF
TGTGCCAGCACCGCTCGGGCAGGGGGCGCTTATGGCTACACCTTC
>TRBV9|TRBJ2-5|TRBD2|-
CASSVGTSGGETQYF
TGTGCCAGCAGCGTAGGGACTAGCGGGGGAGAGACCCAGTACTTC
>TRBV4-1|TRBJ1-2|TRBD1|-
CASSRFNGDRGRYGYTF
TGCGCCAGCAGCCGCTTTAATGGGGACAGGGGGCGCTATGGCTACACCTTC
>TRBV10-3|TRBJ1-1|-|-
CAISDRGGDTEAFF
TGTGCCATCAGTGATAGAGGGGGGGACACTGAAGCTTTCTTT
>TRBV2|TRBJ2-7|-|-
CASLEPPSSSSYEQYF
TGTGCCAGCCTTGAACCCCCTAGTTCAAGCTCCTACGAGCAGTACTTC
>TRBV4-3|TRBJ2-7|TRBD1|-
CASSHDPRGRIDEQYF
TGCGCCAGCAGCCATGACCCCAGGGGGCGCATCGACGAGCAGTACTTC
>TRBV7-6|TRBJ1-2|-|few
CASSFRGGHGYTF
TGTGCCAGCAGCTTTAGGGGGGGACATGGCTACACCTTC
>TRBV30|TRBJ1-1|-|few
CAWWRGANTEAFF
TGTGCCTGGTGGCGGGGGGCGAACACTGAAGCTTTCTTT
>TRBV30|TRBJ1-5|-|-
CAWAGGVGQPQHF
TGTGCCTGGGCGGGCGGGGTGGGTCAGCCCCAGCATTTT
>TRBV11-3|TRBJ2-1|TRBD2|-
CASSTGLPDEQFF
TGTGCCAGCAGCACGGGACTACCGGATGAGCAGTTCTTC
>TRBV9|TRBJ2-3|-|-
CASSKAQGRSTDTQYF
TGTGCCAGCAGCAAGGCACAGGGGAGGAGTACAGATACGCAGTATTTT
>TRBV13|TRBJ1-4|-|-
CASSPRTAGEKLFF
TGTGCCAGCAGCCCCCGGACAGCTGGTGAAAAACTGTTTTTT
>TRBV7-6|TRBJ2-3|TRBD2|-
CASSLAGGIDTQYF
TGTGCCAGCAGCTTAGCCGGGGGGATAGATACGCAGTATTTT
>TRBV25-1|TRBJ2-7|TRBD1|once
CASSLRTGRAAEQYF
TGTGCCAGCAGTCTACGGACAGGGCGAGCGGCTGAGCAGTACTTC
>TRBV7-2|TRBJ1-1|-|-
CASIPSSTMNTEAFF
TGTGCCAGCATCCCATCCAGCACTATGAACACTGAAGCTTTCTTT
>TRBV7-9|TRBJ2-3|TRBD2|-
CASSLAEGLVVDTQYF
TGTGCCAGCAGCTTAGCGGAGGGACTAGTTGTAGATACGCAGTATTTT
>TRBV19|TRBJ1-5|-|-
CASSIEDFGNQPQHF
TGTGCCAGTAGTATCGAGGACTTCGGGAATCAGCCCCAGCATTTT
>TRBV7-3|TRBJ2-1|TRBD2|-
CASSLKLAGGPYEQFF
TGTGCCAGCAGCTTAAAACTAGCGGGGGGGCCTTATGAGCAGTTCTTC
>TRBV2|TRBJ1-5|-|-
CASSLTGYQPQHF
TGTGCCAGCAGTTTAACGGGTTATCAGCCCCAGCATTTT
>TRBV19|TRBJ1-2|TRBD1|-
CASSTGRDSLYSNYGYTF
TGTGCCAGTAGTACGGGAAGGGACAGCCTATATTCTAACTATGGCTACACCTTC
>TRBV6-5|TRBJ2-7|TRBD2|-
CASSYSSGGSTYEQYF
TGTGCCAGCAGTTACTCTTCGGGGGGTTCGACCTACGAGCAGTACTTC
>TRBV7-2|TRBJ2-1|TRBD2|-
CASSLVLAVSYNEQFF
TGTGCCAGCAGCTTAGTTCTAGCGGTCTCCTACAATGAGCAGTTCTTC
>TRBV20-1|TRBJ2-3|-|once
CSALPQDTQYF
TGCAGTGCTCTCCCACAAGATACGCAGTATTTT
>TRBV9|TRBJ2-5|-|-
CASSAGQTYQETQYF
TGTGCCAGCAGCGCAGGACAGACGTACCAAGAGACCCAGTACTTC
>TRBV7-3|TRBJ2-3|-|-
CASSVLGEVSTDTQYF
TGTGCCAGCAGCGTCCTAGGGGAAGTTAGCACAGATACGCAGTATTTT
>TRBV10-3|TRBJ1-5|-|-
CAISESIQGGNQPQHF
TGTGCCATCAGTGAGTCAATTCAGGGCGGCAATCAGCCCCAGCATTTT
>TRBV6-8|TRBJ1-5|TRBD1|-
CASSYIRDRLTKDSNQPQHF
TGTGCCAGCAGTTACATCCGGGACAGGCTTACAAAGGATAGCAATCAGCCCCAGCATTTT
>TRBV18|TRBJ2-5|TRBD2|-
CASSPPLTSGQETQYF
TGTGCCAGCTCACCACCGCTAACTAGCGGTCAAGAGACCCAGTACTTC
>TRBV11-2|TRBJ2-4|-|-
CASSAHLDSPGGKNIQYF
TGTGCCAGCAGCGCCCACCTGGACAGTCCTGGAGGCAAAAACATTCAGTACTTC
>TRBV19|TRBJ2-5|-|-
CASSARFEETQYF
TGTGCCAGTAGTGCTAGATTCGAGGAGACCCAGTACTTC
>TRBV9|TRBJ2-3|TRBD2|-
CASSVGPGRGASTDTQYF
TGTGCCAGCAGCGTAGGGCCGGGGCGGGGGGCGAGCACAGATACGCAGTATTTT
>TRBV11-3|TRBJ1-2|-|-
CASSLFGGFITF
TGTGCCAGCAGCTTATTTGGCGGGTTTATCACCTTC
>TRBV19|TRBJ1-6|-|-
CASSPQPGQNSPLHF
TGTGCCAGTAGTCCCCAACCGGGACAAAATTCACCCCTCCACTTT
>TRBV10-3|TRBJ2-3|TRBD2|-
CAIRAHSGGAGDTQYF
TGTGCCATCAGGGCCCATAGCGGGGGGGCAGGTGATACGCAGTATTTT
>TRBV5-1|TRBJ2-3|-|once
CASSLEPGSTDTQYF
TGCGCCAGCAGCTTGGAGCCAGGTTCCACAGATACGCAGTATTTT
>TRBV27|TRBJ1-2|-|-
CASSLSGLAGVVYGYTF
TGTGCCAGCAGTTTATCGGGATTGGCAGGGGTTGTCTATGGCTACACCTTC
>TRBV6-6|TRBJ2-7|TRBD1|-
CASSYSGGAADEQYF
TGTGCCAGCAGTTACTCAGGGGGCGCAGCCGACGAGCAGTACTTC
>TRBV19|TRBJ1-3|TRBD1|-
CASIQTGDGNTIYF
TGTGCCAGTATCCAGACAGGGGATGGAAACACCATATATTTT
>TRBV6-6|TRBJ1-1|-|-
CASSYSVGDPNTEAFF
TGTGCCAGCAGTTACTCGGTAGGGGATCCGAACACTGAAGCTTTCTTT
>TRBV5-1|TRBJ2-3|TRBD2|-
CASSPGGSTDTQYF
TGCGCCAGCAGCCCGGGAGGAAGCACAGATACGCAGTATTTT
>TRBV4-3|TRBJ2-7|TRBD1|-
CASSQETGTPYEQYF
TGCGCCAGCAGCCAAGAGACAGGGACCCCCTACGAGCAGTACTTC
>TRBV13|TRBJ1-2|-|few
CASSLNTGNPAYGYTF
TGTGCCAGCAGCTTGAACACAGGGAATCCAGCCTATGGCTACACCTTC
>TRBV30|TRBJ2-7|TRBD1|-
CAWNTSPGTGGSYEQYF
TGTGCCTGGAACACTTCCCCAGGGACAGGGGGCTCCTACGAGCAGTACTTC
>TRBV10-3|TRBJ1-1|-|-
CAISDPLGGVNTEAFF
TGTGCCATCAGTGACCCGTTGGGCGGGGTGAACACTGAAGCTTTCTTT
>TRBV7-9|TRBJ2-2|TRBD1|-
CASSWVGQGTGGELFF
TGTGCCAGCAGCTGGGTGGGACAGGGGACCGGCGGGGAGCTGTTTTTT
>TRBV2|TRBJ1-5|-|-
CASATGMGNQPQHF
TGTGCCAGCGCAACAGGGATGGGCAATCAGCCCCAGCATTTT
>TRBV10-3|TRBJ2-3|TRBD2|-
CASYPGLAVQGAQYF
TGTGCCAGCTATCCGGGACTAGCGGTGCAAGGAGCGCAGTATTTT
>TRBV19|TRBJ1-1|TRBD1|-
CASSYGTGNTEAFF
TGTGCCAGTAGTTACGGGACAGGGAACACTGAAGCTTTCTTT
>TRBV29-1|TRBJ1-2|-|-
CSVETGGGYTF
TGCAGCGTTGAAACGGGGGGTGGCTACACCTTC
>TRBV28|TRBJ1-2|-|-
CASSPSSYGYTF
TGTGCCAGCAGTCCCTCGAGCTATGGCTACACCTTC
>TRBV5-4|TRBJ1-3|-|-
CASSFLMGSSGNTIYF
TGTGCCAGCAGCTTTTTGATGGGCTCCTCTGGAAACACCATATATTTT
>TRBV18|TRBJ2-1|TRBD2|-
CASSRGLAGSSSYNEQFF
TGTGCCAGCTCACGTGGACTAGCGGGGAGCAGCTCCTACAATGAGCAGTTCTTC